The rows below give T cell receptor beta chains drawn from one sample of a study of cytomegalovirus exposure and HLA in healthy donors. Produced via immunoSEQ multiplex PCR; TCRdb's table is partial and in-frame only. This sample's table has 30,000 to 35,000 clones. The source material was PBMCs. These receptors all stem from a woman aged 40 to 50 in good health and CMV-seropositive. Both conserved end residues are trimmed from each CDR3. The D gene is left open where the match is weak.

d_call v_call cdr3_aa
NA TRBV5-5 ASSLGQGRREQY
NA TRBV4-1 ASSQLDRNTEAF
TRBD1 TRBV10-2 ASSESGTGALKAYEQY
TRBD2 TRBV28 ASSIVPSGSYEQY
NA TRBV7-2 ASSLEAEGWETQY
NA TRBV4-1 ASSQDRGREDDQPQH
NA TRBV7-2 ASSLGRAYEQY
TRBD2 TRBV10-3 AIRGEGDTQY
TRBD1 TRBV19 ASSIQGFRGNSNQPQH
NA TRBV28 ASETWDQPQH
NA TRBV7-9 ASSEGYEQY
NA TRBV7-2 ASSPRGRGSNQPQH
NA TRBV2 ASSDFQGWSRNTIY
NA TRBV6-6 ASSYQMASLSYEQY
TRBD2 TRBV5-4 ASSLFGTSRAYNEQF
NA TRBV7-2 ASRLGGEGETQY
NA TRBV28 ASSLAGFEQY
NA TRBV29-1 SVLRGGNTEAF
TRBD2 TRBV30 AWSGGLAYNEQF
NA TRBV10-3 AISAVSADTQY
TRBD2 TRBV5-4 ASSWTSDTGELF
TRBD1 TRBV19 ASSVQGTMDEKLF
NA TRBV10-3 AISEVTGSYEQY
NA TRBV20-1 SARAAYEQY
NA TRBV30 AWSTGRLAAF
NA TRBV5-1 ASSLVGENTEAF
TRBD2 TRBV19 ASRLTGTSGSWY
NA TRBV28 ASSFIGQLQETQY
TRBD2 TRBV10-3 AISVSGGRDEQY